This entry is about one T cell receptor (beta chain). The sample originates from a study of blood T cell repertoires in COVID-19. The CDR3 consists of 16 residues. Trimming pared 0 bases from V and 3 bases from J, leaving 16 bases between. Germline CDR1 reads SGHRS; CDR2 reads YFSETQ. Sequencing was performed with immunoSEQ multiplex PCR; in TCRdb, only in-frame clones are kept and a portion is missing. The sample contains about 83,000 clones, about 83% of which appear only once. The chain is built from TRBV5-1 and TRBJ2-7, with D possibly being TRBD2 (7 bases). The clonotype originates from a man aged 50 or older with active COVID-19. The sequenced sample consisted of peripheral blood. CDR3 nucleotide sequence: TGCGCCAGCAGCTTGGGCGGTGGGGGGGCTGACTACGAGCAGTACTTC. This sequence encodes CASSLGGGGADYEQYF.